This T cell receptor beta chain was retrieved from a study of shared clonotypes between healthy human individuals. The overall study: CD4 naive and memory got three plates each, CD8 naive two, CD8 memory one.

With 1 base removed from V and 4 bases from J, the gap between germline ends came to 7 bases. This CDR3 is 13 amino acids long. Germline CDR1 reads SGHVS; CDR2 reads FNYEAQ. An even split of each subset's genomic DNA across several immunoSEQ plates was performed. Template for every sorted-subset replicate PCR totaled approximately 0.2 ug DNA, roughly 30,000 T cell genomes. The assay was immunoSEQ multiplex PCR, and TCRdb's table has in-frame clones only and misses some. Among about 1,900,000 clones, roughly 95% were seen once, and the ten largest hold more than 0.9%. Broader study findings: Memory subsets generally showed smaller estimated richness than naive subsets did.

CD45RO-negative, CCR7-selected cells formed the naive CD8 fraction, which excluded terminally differentiated effector memory CD45RA+ cells. About this clone: Its target is unknown.

V gene TRBV7-6 combines with J gene TRBJ1-2; D is ambiguous. The sample taken for sequencing was naive CD8+ T cells sorted from blood. This receptor was obtained from a man aged 18 to 29 in good health. The CDR3: CASSLDGGYGYTF. The CDR3, as DNA: TGTGCCAGCAGCTTAGATGGAGGCTATGGCTACACCTTC. Together with reference TRBV7-6 and TRBJ1-2, the CDR3 gives the full variable domain: GAGVSQSPRYKVTKRGQDVALRCDPISGHVSLYWYRQALGQGPEFLTYFNYEAQQDKSGLPNDRFSAERPEGSISTLTIQRTEQRDSAMYRCASSLDGGYGYTFGSGTRLTVV.